This T cell receptor (beta chain) was sequenced during a study of immune cell composition in non-small cell lung cancer. Study-wide points: Lung squamous cell carcinoma tumours had significantly higher top 10 clone scores and productive clonality than lung adenocarcinoma. Adenocarcinomas with higher top tumour-associated clone frequency had more reactive TILs. Clones >0.5% enriched in tumour were rarer in adenocarcinoma (about 35%) than squamous (approximately 80%).

Produced via immunoSEQ multiplex PCR; TCRdb's table is partial and in-frame only. The table includes about 1,900 clones, 80% to 85% detected once. Note on this clone: The antigen is not known.

V gave up 3 bases and J gave up 1 base, with 19 bases separating them. This CDR3 is 19 amino acids long. The germline gives CDR1 KGHSH, CDR2 LQKENI. Frozen unsorted single-cell suspensions supplied the genomic DNA. This chain links TRBV18 with TRBJ2-6; tentative D call: TRBD2 (6 bases). Sample: lung tumor tissue. The TCR sequence derives from a human donor with non-small cell lung cancer. For the CDR3, the DNA is TGTGCCAGCTCACCTCTTGGGGACTCCTGGAGGTCTGGGGCCAACGTCCTGACTTTC. Its translation is CASSPLGDSWRSGANVLTF.